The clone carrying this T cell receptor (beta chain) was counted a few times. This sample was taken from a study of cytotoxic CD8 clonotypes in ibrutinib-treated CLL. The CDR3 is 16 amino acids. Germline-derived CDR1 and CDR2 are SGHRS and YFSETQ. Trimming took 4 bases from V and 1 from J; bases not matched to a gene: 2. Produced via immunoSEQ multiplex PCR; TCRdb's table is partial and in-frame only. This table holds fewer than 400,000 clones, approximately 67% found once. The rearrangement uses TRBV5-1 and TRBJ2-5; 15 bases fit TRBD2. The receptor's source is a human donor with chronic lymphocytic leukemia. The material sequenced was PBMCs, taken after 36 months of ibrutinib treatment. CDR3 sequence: CASSRTSGGAQETQYF. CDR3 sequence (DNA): TGCGCCAGCAGCAGGACTAGCGGGGGGGCCCAAGAGACCCAGTACTTC.